Below, 19 T cell receptor beta chains from the same sample are listed, as sequenced in a study of shared clonotypes between healthy human individuals. Profiled with immunoSEQ multiplex PCR; TCRdb holds only in-frame clones, not every one. The sample contains some 2,000,000 clones, about 95% of which appear only once. Terminally differentiated effector memory CD45RA+ cells were left out of the naive CD8 fraction, which was CD45RO-negative and positively selected for CCR7. Sequenced: naive CD8+ T cells sorted from blood. The receptors originated from a man aged 18 to 35 in good health.

A note on this clone: This sample also contains other DNA sequences that code for the same CDR3. The V call is TRBV7-6, the J call TRBJ2-3; perhaps TRBD2 as D (7 bases). The CDR3 extends over 15 amino acids. The germline V gene has CDR1 SGHVS and CDR2 FNYEAQ. Deletions cut 1 base from V and 5 bases from J, with 13 bases between. The CDR3 DNA reads as TGTGCCAGCAGCTTAGTCGGGGGGCCCGGAGATACGCAGTATTTT. Translated, it gives CASSLVGGPGDTQYF.

The chain links TRBV28 to TRBJ1-5; possibly TRBD1 for D (5 bases). Trimming pared 5 bases from V and 0 bases from J, leaving 23 bases between. The germline CDR1 and CDR2 sequences are MDHEN and SYDVKM. The CDR3 runs 19 residues. CDR3 nucleotides: TGTGCCAGCAGTACCCTTGAGGGGAGGGGACCTTATAGCAATCAGCCCCAGCATTTT. Encoded protein: CASSTLEGRGPYSNQPQHF.

The chain has TRBV11-2 and TRBJ2-3; 7 bases fit TRBD2. J was trimmed by 2 bases and V by 5 bases; bases with no gene match: 10. Germline assignment: CDR1 SGHAT and CDR2 FQNNGV. This CDR3 has 16 amino acids. In DNA, the CDR3 is TGTGCCAGCAGCCGACATAGCGGGTCCCTCACAGATACGCAGTATTTT. Its protein product is CASSRHSGSLTDTQYF.

This sequence joins TRBV30 and TRBJ1-2; tentative D call: TRBD1 (6 bases). The V and J ends lost 0 bases and 5 bases respectively, with 13 bases between them. Germline lookup yields CDR1 GTSNPN and CDR2 SVGIG (reference sequence). The CDR3 consists of 14 residues. In nucleotides, the CDR3 is TGTGCCTGGAGTGTTGACGGGGGCGGGTATGGCTACACCTTC. This gives the protein CAWSVDGGGYGYTF.

V is TRBV5-4 and J is TRBJ2-6; the match to TRBD1 covers 11 bases. CDR1 is SGHNT and CDR2 is YYREEE in the germline V gene (reference sequence). V trimming: 4 bases; J trimming: 3 bases; junction bases outside the gene matches: 12. The CDR3 covers 19 residues. The CDR3 sequence: CASSPQRWDRGIGANVLTF. The DNA for the CDR3 is TGTGCCAGCAGCCCCCAGCGTTGGGACAGGGGGATTGGGGCCAACGTCCTGACTTTC.

The chain uses TRBV29-1 and TRBJ2-1; 9 bases align to TRBD2. The trim removed 3 bases at V and 3 bases at J, leaving 6 bases unmatched. This CDR3 contains 15 residues. Germline loops: CDR1 SQVTM, CDR2 ANQGSEA. The CDR3 nucleotides are TGCAGCGTTGATCTGCGGGGGGGCCTCTACAATGAGCAGTTCTTC. It specifies CSVDLRGGLYNEQFF.

This chain joins TRBV6-6 and TRBJ1-1, with D unclear. The CDR3 is 13 residues long. Germline CDR1 reads MNHNY; CDR2 reads SVGAGI (reference sequence). V shed 2 bases and J shed 2 bases, with 6 bases lying between them. The DNA for the CDR3 is TGTGCCAGCAGTTACATGTATAACACTGAAGCTTTCTTT. It codes for CASSYMYNTEAFF.

J is TRBJ2-1 and V is TRBV4-1; D is uncertain. The CDR3 is 13 residues long. The germline V gene has CDR1 MGHRA and CDR2 YSYEKL. V was trimmed by 3 bases and J by 7 bases, leaving 10 bases between them. DNA of the CDR3: TGCGCCAGCAGCCACCCTAGAAGGAATGAGCAGTTCTTC. It is translated as CASSHPRRNEQFF.

The chain carries TRBV27 and TRBJ2-7; 7 positions agree with TRBD2. The V segment lost 3 bases and the J segment 3 bases; nucleotides outside the gene matches: 5. Per germline, CDR1 MNHEY and CDR2 SMNVEV (reference sequence). The CDR3 covers 14 residues. The CDR3 DNA reads TGTGCCAGCAGTTTGAGCGGGGCCCTCTACGAGCAGTACTTC. This codes for CASSLSGALYEQYF.

The rearrangement joins TRBV2 to TRBJ2-5; 9 bases line up with TRBD2. V was clipped by 1 base and J by 5 bases; unmatched bases: 11. Germline values: CDR1 SNHLY, CDR2 FYNNEI. This CDR3 spans 17 amino acids. CDR3 DNA: TGTGCCAGCAGTGAAGGGCAACTAGCGGGTACGGGGGAGACCCAGTACTTC. Encoded protein: CASSEGQLAGTGETQYF.

V usage is TRBV9 and J usage is TRBJ1-2, with D unresolved. The CDR3 sequence is 15 residues long. V dropped 3 bases and J dropped 0 bases, with 12 bases sitting between them. CDR1 and CDR2 (germline): SGDLS, YYNGEE. CDR3 in amino acids: CASSGKGTPNYGYTF. The CDR3 nucleotides read TGTGCCAGCAGCGGAAAGGGTACCCCTAACTATGGCTACACCTTC.

The gene calls are TRBV27 and TRBJ2-4, with a possible D match to TRBD1 (5 bases). Trimming left V 2 bases short and J 0 bases short, with 8 bases between. Germline V lookup: CDR1 MNHEY, CDR2 SMNVEV (reference sequence). CDR3 length: 15 residues. CDR3 region: CASSLVGVAKNIQYF. CDR3 nucleotides: TGTGCCAGCAGTTTAGTAGGGGTAGCCAAAAACATTCAGTACTTC.

This sequence joins TRBV6-5 and TRBJ1-1; the D is unclear. The CDR3 loop spans 14 amino acids. CDR1 and CDR2 from the germline V gene are MNHEY and SVGAGI. V dropped 7 bases and J dropped 0 bases, with 12 bases sitting between them. As DNA, the CDR3 is TGTGCCAGCAAAGAAGTGGGGTTGAACACTGAAGCTTTCTTT. Its protein product is CASKEVGLNTEAFF.

The J gene is TRBJ1-5, the V gene TRBV27, with D unclear. The V end lost 3 bases, the J end lost 1 base, and 10 bases lay between the germline ends. Germline CDR1 MNHEY, CDR2 SMNVEV (reference sequence). This CDR3 comprises 15 residues. This CDR3 is CASSFTGMSNQPQHF. The CDR3, as DNA: TGTGCCAGCAGTTTCACCGGGATGAGCAATCAGCCCCAGCATTTT.

Only one count was recorded for this clone. The J gene is TRBJ1-1, the V gene TRBV10-3, with D perhaps TRBD1 (6 bases). The CDR3 is 17 amino acids. Trimming left V 3 bases short and J 5 bases short, with 22 bases between. Germline V gene data show CDR1 as ENHRY and CDR2 as SYGVKD. The CDR3 nucleotides are TGTGCCATCAGTGAATTTGGCGGGGGCGTTCGCGGGACTGAAGCTTTCTTT. Translation: CAISEFGGGVRGTEAFF.

The rearrangement uses TRBV4-1 and TRBJ2-5, with D possibly matching TRBD1 (6 bases). The CDR3 length is 15 residues. V was shortened by 1 base and J by 2 bases, with 11 bases between the two germline ends. Looked up from germline, CDR1 is MGHRA and CDR2 is YSYEKL. CDR3: CASSQVSQGQETQYF. CDR3 bases: TGCGCCAGCAGCCAAGTTTCACAGGGACAAGAGACCCAGTACTTC.

As concerns this clone: At one boundary the junction diverges from the germline segment, which might be a read error. The chain couples TRBV7-7 to TRBJ2-1, with TRBD2 matching 13 bases. This CDR3 is built from 15 residues. Germline CDR1 SSHAT, CDR2 FNYEAQ (reference sequence). The CDR3, as DNA: TGTGCTAGCAGCGAGGGGACTAGCGGGGTAGTTGAGCAGTTCTTC. Its translation: CASSEGTSGVVEQFF.

V gene TRBV6-6 combines with J gene TRBJ2-3; D gene ambiguous. The CDR3 loop spans 14 amino acids. Looked up from germline, CDR1 is MNHNY and CDR2 is SVGAGI (reference sequence). The germline V and J ends were trimmed by 1 base and 3 bases, with 8 bases remaining between them. DNA of the CDR3: TGTGCCAGCAGTTACTATCTGATTACAGATACGCAGTATTTT. Amino acid sequence: CASSYYLITDTQYF.

The genes are TRBV11-2 and TRBJ2-5; 7 nucleotides align to TRBD2. The CDR3 consists of 14 residues. V lost 6 bases and J lost 5; bases outside the gene matches: 9. In germline, CDR1 is SGHAT, CDR2 FQNNGV. The CDR3 coding sequence is TGTGCCAGCAGGCCTCTGGGGGGGGAGGAGACCCAGTACTTC. Its translation is CASRPLGGEETQYF.